This TCR beta chain emerged from a study of beta chain features in type 1 diabetes. The study, taken as a whole, reports: The naive, central memory and Treg TCRB repertoires looked more alike in patients than they did in healthy donors. TCRB CDR3 length was moderately but significantly reduced in all four CD4+ subsets of Type 1 diabetes patients.

The CDR3 extends over 17 amino acids. J was trimmed by 1 base and V by 2 bases; bases with no gene match: 8. CDR1 and CDR2 from the germline V gene are SEHNR and FQNEAQ (reference sequence). Sampling consisted of one heparinised blood draw per donor, averaging approximately 100 mL. Concerning this clone itself: Its target is not known.

Every bit of the isolated RNA underwent reverse transcription, so sequencing read expressed TCRB transcripts. Clones were sequenced by immunoSEQ multiplex PCR, and TCRdb holds only the in-frame ones, with some missing. The sample lists approximately 26,000 clones; approximately 64% were seen once. The clonotype was recovered from a woman aged 25 to 39 with type 1 diabetes. The sequenced material came from Tregs from blood. V is TRBV7-9 and J is TRBJ1-1; 9 bases map to TRBD1. CDR3 sequence (DNA): TGTGCCAGCAGCTTATCGAAGGGACAGGGAAAGAACACTGAAGCTTTCTTT. Its translation is CASSLSKGQGKNTEAFF.